This T cell receptor beta chain was found in a study of shared clonotypes between healthy human individuals. There are 14 residues in the CDR3. Germline V gene sequence: CDR1 SGHDT, CDR2 YYEEEE. V was pared by 2 bases and J by 7 bases, with 15 bases between. Donors, healthy HIV-negative adults, lacked recent acute infections or vaccinations. The authors combined CD45RO+ cells with CCR7-negative CD45RA+ TemRA cells as CD8 memory. The method was immunoSEQ multiplex PCR; TCRdb's version includes in-frame clones alone and lacks a portion of them. The table shows about 320,000 clones, with 80% to 90% occurring only once.

The TCR sequence derives from a man between 18 and 35 years old in good health. The material sequenced was memory CD8+ T cells sorted from blood. The subset is: CD45RO+ cells pooled with CCR7-negative TemRA cells. This rearrangement joins TRBV5-6 to TRBJ1-2; D might be TRBD1 (5 bases). The CDR3 here is CASSFRARRGGYTF. Written as DNA, the CDR3 is TGTGCCAGCAGCTTTCGGGCCCGGAGGGGTGGCTACACCTTC.